Listed here are 2 T cell receptor beta chains from one sample, sequenced in a study of shared clonotypes between healthy human individuals. TCRdb keeps only in-frame clones here, not all; method: immunoSEQ multiplex PCR. The data show a few million clones, with approximately 93% seen just once and 0.3% to 0.4% held by the top ten. The specimen was naive CD4+ T cells from PBMCs. Subset specified: CD45RA+ positively selected. These TCRs come from a young man in good health. Some clones in this sample may be carry-over from other donors' samples.

Here the CDR3 reads CSAASGAEKLFF. The CDR3 DNA reads as TGCAGCGCGGCCTCCGGCGCCGAAAAACTGTTTTTT. This chain uses TRBV29-1 with TRBJ1-4; no reliable D call. Deletions cut 7 bases from V and 8 bases from J, with 14 bases between. This CDR3 spans 12 amino acids. Germline CDR1 SQVTM, CDR2 ANQGSEA.

This clone has just a few counts. This chain uses TRBV30 with TRBJ2-4; the match to TRBD1 covers 8 bases. This CDR3 is 15 amino acids long. Germline CDR1 GTSNPN, CDR2 SVGIG (reference sequence). The V and J ends lost 1 base and 8 bases, in that order; junction bases with no gene match: 10. The CDR3 loop is CAWSAGQGRSDIQYF. DNA for the CDR3: TGTGCCTGGAGTGCAGGACAGGGACGATCTGACATTCAGTACTTC.